The source of this T cell receptor (beta chain) is a study of response to subunit inactivated influenza vaccine. In TCRdb, the RT-PCR reads were re-called with MiXCR into one record per CDR3 protein. The sample comprises some 160,000 distinct CDR3 sequences, 9.5% to 13% of which are singletons, and about an eighth rests with the top ten. Notes on the study in general: There was a suggestion from the authors that each seasonal influenza vaccination recruits few new T cells.

A remark on this clonotype: What it binds is not known.

This CDR3 is 16 amino acids long. CDR1 and CDR2 (germline): ENHRY, SYGVKD. V was shortened by 4 bases and J by 0 bases, with 12 bases between the two germline ends. This sequence originates from a man aged 50-60 years who received an inactivated influenza vaccine. The input for sequencing was non-naive T cells sorted from PBMCs, taken roughly 48 days after vaccination. The rearrangement links TRBV10-3 to TRBJ2-2; no firm D call. CDR3 DNA: TGTGCCATCAGTGCCCGGAGCCGAACGAACACCGGGGAGCTGTTTTTT. It specifies CAISARSRTNTGELFF.